This is a list of T cell receptor beta chains from one sample in a study of shared clonotypes between healthy human individuals. The protocol was immunoSEQ multiplex PCR, while the TCRdb copy is restricted to in-frame clones and leaves out a portion. There are approximately 740,000 clones in the sample; roughly 92% occur only once, and approximately 25% lies in the top ten. Source material: naive CD8+ T cells sorted from blood. The receptors shown here come from a young man in good health. Each CDR3 is given with its conserved first and last residue. Each record gives: CDR3 DNA, CDR3 protein, J gene, CDR3 length, D gene, clone size, V gene. The D gene is left open where the match is weak. A row's size may be missing; if present it is once, few, many or a size class.

CDR3 DNA: TGTGCCAGCAGCGTTAGCGGGGTCGCCTACGAGCAGTACTTC
CDR3 protein: CASSVSGVAYEQYF
J gene: TRBJ2-7
CDR3 length: 14
D gene: TRBD2
clone size: .
V gene: TRBV11-3

CDR3 DNA: TGCGCCAGCAGTAAACGGGGGGACCAAGAGACCCAGTACTTC
CDR3 protein: CASSKRGDQETQYF
J gene: TRBJ2-5
CDR3 length: 14
D gene: TRBD2
clone size: .
V gene: TRBV4-1

CDR3 DNA: TGCGCCAGCAGCCAAAAAGGACAGGAAGGGGATGGCTACACCTTC
CDR3 protein: CASSQKGQEGDGYTF
J gene: TRBJ1-2
CDR3 length: 15
D gene: TRBD1
clone size: .
V gene: TRBV4-3

CDR3 DNA: TGTGCCAGTAGTGCACGGGACAGACACCTCGGCACAGATACGCAGTATTTT
CDR3 protein: CASSARDRHLGTDTQYF
J gene: TRBJ2-3
CDR3 length: 17
D gene: TRBD1
clone size: .
V gene: TRBV19

CDR3 DNA: TGTGCCAGCAGCTTAGGACTAGCCCTTTACAATGAGCAGTTCTTC
CDR3 protein: CASSLGLALYNEQFF
J gene: TRBJ2-1
CDR3 length: 15
D gene: TRBD2
clone size: .
V gene: TRBV11-2

CDR3 DNA: TGTGCTAGCAGCCCGGAGGTCGTGGAGACCCAGTACTTC
CDR3 protein: CASSPEVVETQYF
J gene: TRBJ2-5
CDR3 length: 13
D gene: .
clone size: once
V gene: TRBV7-7

CDR3 DNA: TGCGCCAGCAGCCAAGGATTCGGACTGGCAGACTACGAGCAGTACTTC
CDR3 protein: CASSQGFGLADYEQYF
J gene: TRBJ2-7
CDR3 length: 16
D gene: .
clone size: .
V gene: TRBV4-1

CDR3 DNA: TGTGCCAGCAGCTTACCAGTCGAGGGGTCCGAGGGAGAACCCTACGAGCAGTACTTC
CDR3 protein: CASSLPVEGSEGEPYEQYF
J gene: TRBJ2-7
CDR3 length: 19
D gene: .
clone size: .
V gene: TRBV7-2

CDR3 DNA: TGTGCCAGCAGTGGCGACAGGGACTATGGCTACACCTTC
CDR3 protein: CASSGDRDYGYTF
J gene: TRBJ1-2
CDR3 length: 13
D gene: TRBD1
clone size: .
V gene: TRBV6-4

CDR3 DNA: TGTGCCAGCAGCTTTTCCGACAGGGCAGACTCTGGGGCCAACGTCCTGACTTTC
CDR3 protein: CASSFSDRADSGANVLTF
J gene: TRBJ2-6
CDR3 length: 18
D gene: TRBD1
clone size: .
V gene: TRBV5-6

CDR3 DNA: TGTGCCAGCTCACCACCCCTTTCGCCGAAAACGTACAATGAGCAGTTCTTC
CDR3 protein: CASSPPLSPKTYNEQFF
J gene: TRBJ2-1
CDR3 length: 17
D gene: .
clone size: .
V gene: TRBV18

CDR3 DNA: TGTGCCAGCAGCTTAGAGGGGGTGGGCACAGATACGCAGTATTTT
CDR3 protein: CASSLEGVGTDTQYF
J gene: TRBJ2-3
CDR3 length: 15
D gene: .
clone size: once
V gene: TRBV11-2

CDR3 DNA: TGTGCCAGCAGCGCTGGGATGTCTGAAGCTTTCTTT
CDR3 protein: CASSAGMSEAFF
J gene: TRBJ1-1
CDR3 length: 12
D gene: .
clone size: .
V gene: TRBV9

CDR3 DNA: TGCGCCAGCAGCCGAGGAGGGCCTAGCGATGAGCAGTTCTTC
CDR3 protein: CASSRGGPSDEQFF
J gene: TRBJ2-1
CDR3 length: 14
D gene: .
clone size: .
V gene: TRBV4-1